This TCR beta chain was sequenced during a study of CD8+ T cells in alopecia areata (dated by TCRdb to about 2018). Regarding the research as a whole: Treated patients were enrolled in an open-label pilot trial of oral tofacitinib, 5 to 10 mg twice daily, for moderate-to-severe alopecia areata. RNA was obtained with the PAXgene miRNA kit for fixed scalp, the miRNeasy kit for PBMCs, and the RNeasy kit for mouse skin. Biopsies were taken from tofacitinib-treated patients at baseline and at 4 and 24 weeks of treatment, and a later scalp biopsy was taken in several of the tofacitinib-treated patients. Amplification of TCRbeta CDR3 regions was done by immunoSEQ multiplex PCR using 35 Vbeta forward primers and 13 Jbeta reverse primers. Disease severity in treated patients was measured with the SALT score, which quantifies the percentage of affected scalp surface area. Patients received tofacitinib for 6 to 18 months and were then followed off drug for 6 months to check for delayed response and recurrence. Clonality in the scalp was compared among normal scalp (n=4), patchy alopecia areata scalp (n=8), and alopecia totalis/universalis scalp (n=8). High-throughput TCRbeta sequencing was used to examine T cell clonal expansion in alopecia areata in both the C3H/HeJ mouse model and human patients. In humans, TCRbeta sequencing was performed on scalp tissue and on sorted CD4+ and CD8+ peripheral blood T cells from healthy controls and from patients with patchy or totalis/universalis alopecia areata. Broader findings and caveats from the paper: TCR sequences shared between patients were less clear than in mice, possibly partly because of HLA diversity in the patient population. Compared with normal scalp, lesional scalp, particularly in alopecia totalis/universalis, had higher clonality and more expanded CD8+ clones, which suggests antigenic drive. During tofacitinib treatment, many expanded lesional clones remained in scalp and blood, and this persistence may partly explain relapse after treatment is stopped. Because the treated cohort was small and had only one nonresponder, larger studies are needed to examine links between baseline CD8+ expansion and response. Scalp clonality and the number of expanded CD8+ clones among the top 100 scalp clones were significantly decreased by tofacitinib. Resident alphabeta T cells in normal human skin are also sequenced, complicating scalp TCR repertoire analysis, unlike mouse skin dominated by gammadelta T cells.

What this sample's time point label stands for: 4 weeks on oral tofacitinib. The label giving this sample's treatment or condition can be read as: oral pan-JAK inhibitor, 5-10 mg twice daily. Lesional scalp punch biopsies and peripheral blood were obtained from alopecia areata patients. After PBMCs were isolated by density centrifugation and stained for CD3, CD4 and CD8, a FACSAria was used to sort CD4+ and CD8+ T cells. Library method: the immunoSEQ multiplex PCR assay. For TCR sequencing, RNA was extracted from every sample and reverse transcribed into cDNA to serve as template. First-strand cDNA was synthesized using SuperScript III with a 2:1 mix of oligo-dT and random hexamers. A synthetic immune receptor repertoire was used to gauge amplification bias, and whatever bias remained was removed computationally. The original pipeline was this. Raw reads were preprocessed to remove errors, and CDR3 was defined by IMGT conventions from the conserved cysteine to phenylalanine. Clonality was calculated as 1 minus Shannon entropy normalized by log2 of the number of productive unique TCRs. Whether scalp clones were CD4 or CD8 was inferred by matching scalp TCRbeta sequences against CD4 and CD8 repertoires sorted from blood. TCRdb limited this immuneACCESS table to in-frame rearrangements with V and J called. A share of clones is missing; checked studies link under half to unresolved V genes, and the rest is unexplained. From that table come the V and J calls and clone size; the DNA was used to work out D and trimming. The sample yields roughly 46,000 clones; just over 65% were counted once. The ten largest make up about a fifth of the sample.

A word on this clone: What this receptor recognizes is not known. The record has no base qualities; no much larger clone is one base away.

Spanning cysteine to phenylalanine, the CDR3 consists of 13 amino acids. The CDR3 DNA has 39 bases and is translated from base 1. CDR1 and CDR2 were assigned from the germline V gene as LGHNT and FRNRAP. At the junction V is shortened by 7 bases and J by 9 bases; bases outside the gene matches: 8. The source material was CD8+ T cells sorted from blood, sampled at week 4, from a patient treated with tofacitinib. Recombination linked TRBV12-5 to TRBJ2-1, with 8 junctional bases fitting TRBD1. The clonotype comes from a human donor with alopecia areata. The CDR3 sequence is CASVLTGVREQFF. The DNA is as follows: TGTGCTAGTGTCCTGACAGGGGTTCGTGAGCAGTTCTTC.